The 27 T cell receptor beta chains below come from one sample, sequenced in a study of identical twins. TCRdb fed the 5' RACE reads into MiXCR, producing one record per CDR3 protein. The data contain around 250,000 distinct CDR3 sequences, approximately 7.1% of them seen just once; the ten biggest clones take up just over 14%. The same specimen was also included in a second study, on T cells expressing NK-cell markers.

The sample was CD8+ T cells sorted from blood. The receptors derive from a woman younger than 30 in good health.

In this sample, this clonotype turned up a few times. The CDR3 protein is CASSHGLAAFYNEQFF. Written as DNA, the CDR3 is TGTGCCAGCAGCCATGGGCTAGCGGCATTCTACAATGAGCAGTTCTTC. The rearrangement joins TRBV14 to TRBJ2-1; the match to TRBD2 covers 7 bases. The CDR3 has 16 residues. J lost 3 bases, V lost 3 bases, and 8 bases had no gene match. Germline CDR1 and CDR2: SGHDN and FVKESK.

This clonotype was detected many times. V is TRBV12-3 or TRBV12-4 and J is TRBJ1-1; D ambiguous. Trimming left V 1 base short and J 5 bases short, with 5 bases between. There are 12 residues in the CDR3. CDR3 in amino acids: CASSLGLTEAFF. The CDR3 DNA sequence: TGTGCCAGCAGTTTAGGACTTACTGAAGCTTTCTTT.

This clonotype has just a few counts. The genes are TRBV12-3 or TRBV12-4 and TRBJ2-3; 11 bases line up with TRBD2. The CDR3 runs 16 residues. With V trimmed by 6 bases and J by 5 bases, 10 bases remained unmatched. The CDR3 here is CASSDPLAGGQDTQYF. The CDR3 DNA sequence: TGTGCCAGCAGCGACCCCCTAGCGGGAGGTCAAGATACGCAGTATTTT.

This clonotype came up a few times. The chain has TRBV19 and TRBJ2-7; no clear D. This CDR3 contains 11 residues. CDR1 is LNHDA and CDR2 is SQIVND in the germline V gene (reference sequence). Trimming removed 6 bases from V and 7 bases from J, with 10 bases in between. The CDR3: CASSKRQEQYF. As DNA, the CDR3 is TGTGCCAGTAGCAAGAGGCAGGAGCAGTACTTC. The full variable domain, completed using reference TRBV19 and TRBJ2-7, is DGGITQSPKYLFRKEGQNVTLSCEQNLNHDAMYWYRQDPGQGLRLIYYSQIVNDFQKGDIAEGYSVSREKKESFPLTVTSAQKNPTAFYLCASSKRQEQYFGPGTRLTVT.

This chain connects TRBV4-1 to TRBJ2-1, with D unresolved. Germline CDR1 MGHRA, CDR2 YSYEKL. The CDR3 covers 12 residues. Trimming shortened V by 5 bases and J by 9 bases, and 11 bases separated the two germline ends. The CDR3 reads CASSSSVSEQFF. CDR3 coding DNA: TGCGCCAGCAGCTCGAGCGTCAGTGAGCAGTTCTTC.

The table lists this clonotype with a few counts. The V gene is TRBV29-1, the J gene TRBJ1-3; D perhaps matches TRBD1 (6 bases). Germline V lookup: CDR1 SQVTM, CDR2 ANQGSEA. The V gene lost 6 bases and the J gene lost 3 bases, with 15 bases spanning the gap. CDR3 length equals 14 residues. CDR3 loop: CSVRDTVVGNTIYF. The CDR3 nucleotides are TGCAGCGTCCGGGACACGGTTGTTGGAAACACCATATATTTT.

This clonotype was recorded a few times. The chain combines TRBV9 with TRBJ2-3, with 8 bases aligning to TRBD2. CDR1 and CDR2 (germline): SGDLS, YYNGEE. The CDR3 runs to 16 residues. With V trimmed by 4 bases and J by 3 bases, 10 bases remained unmatched. The CDR3 here is CASSPRTGLGTDTQYF. The DNA for the CDR3 is TGTGCCAGCAGCCCAAGGACGGGACTAGGGACAGATACGCAGTATTTT.

In its sample, this clonotype was seen many times. This chain uses TRBV7-9 with TRBJ2-7; D possibly uses TRBD1 or TRBD2 (6 bases each). Germline V gives CDR1 SEHNR, CDR2 FQNEAQ (reference sequence). V dropped 5 bases and J dropped 4 bases, with 24 bases sitting between them. The CDR3 runs to 17 residues. The CDR3 loop is CASSPPGGTRRIYEQYF. CDR3 sequence (DNA): TGTGCCAGCAGCCCCCCCGGCGGGACAAGGAGAATTTACGAGCAGTACTTC.

This clonotype was counted between two and nine times. The CDR3 reads CASSLSGANEQYF. DNA of the CDR3: TGTGCCAGCAGTTTATCGGGGGCCAACGAGCAGTACTTC. The rearrangement uses TRBV27 and TRBJ2-7, with D perhaps matching TRBD1 (6 bases). With 0 bases removed from V and 5 bases from J, the gap between germline ends came to 8 bases. CDR1 is MNHEY, CDR2 SMNVEV, per germline (reference sequence). CDR3 length: 13 amino acids.

This clonotype occurred many times. V usage is TRBV20-1 and J usage is TRBJ2-2, with 10 positions matching TRBD2. V dropped 1 base and J dropped 6; count of bases not matched to a gene: 8. CDR1 DFQATT and CDR2 SNEGSKA come from the germline V gene (reference sequence). This CDR3 spans 16 amino acids. CDR3: CSARVNSGGAAGELFF. For the CDR3, the DNA is TGCAGTGCTAGAGTAAACAGCGGGGGGGCCGCCGGGGAGCTGTTTTTT.

This clonotype was found many times. The rearrangement links TRBV12-3 or TRBV12-4 to TRBJ2-1; D might be TRBD2 (6 bases). This CDR3 contains 12 residues. With 5 bases removed from V and 7 bases from J, the gap between germline ends came to 9 bases. CDR3 in DNA: TGTGCCAGCAGTGGGCTAGCGAATGAGCAGTTCTTC. This sequence encodes CASSGLANEQFF.

The rearrangement links TRBV27 to TRBJ2-1, with 7 bases matching TRBD2. CDR1 is MNHEY and CDR2 is SMNVEV in the germline V gene (reference sequence). The length of the CDR3 is 13 residues. V dropped 3 bases and J dropped 5; count of bases not matched to a gene: 1. CDR3 loop: CASSFAGDNEQFF. CDR3 DNA sequence: TGTGCCAGCAGTTTTGCGGGAGACAATGAGCAGTTCTTC.

This clonotype was found a few times. CDR3 region: CASSRPPNEQFF. The CDR3 nucleotides are TGTGCCAGTAGTAGGCCACCCAATGAGCAGTTCTTC. This chain joins TRBV19 and TRBJ2-1; D unresolved. The V gene's germline CDR1 is LNHDA and CDR2 SQIVND (reference sequence). Trimming took off 4 bases at V and 6 bases at J, with 7 bases between the two ends. The CDR3 spans 12 residues.

Remarks on this clonotype: Since a much larger clone is just one base distant, this may be a read error. The gene calls are TRBV12-3 or TRBV12-4 and TRBJ2-5, with 7 bases identical to TRBD1. The CDR3 extends over 15 amino acids. The CDR3 DNA sequence: TGTGCCTGCAGTCAAAGGGACAGTATACAAGAGACCCAGTACTTC. Translation: CACSQRDSIQETQYF.

Written as DNA, the CDR3 is TGTGCCAGCAGCCCAGGACAGTACTTTGAAAAACTGTTTTTT. Translating it yields CASSPGQYFEKLFF. The chain couples TRBV7-2 to TRBJ1-4; D is perhaps TRBD1 (6 bases). The CDR3 is made up of 14 amino acids. V was trimmed by 5 bases and J by 7 bases, leaving 14 bases between them. Germline CDR1 and CDR2: SGHTA and FQGNSA.

This clonotype was seen ten or more times. This sequence joins TRBV5-6 and TRBJ1-5; the D gene is possibly TRBD1 (5 bases). CDR1 and CDR2 (germline): SGHDT, YYEEEE. The V gene lost 3 bases and the J gene lost 0 bases, with 10 bases spanning the gap. The CDR3 sequence is 15 residues long. The CDR3 DNA reads as TGTGCCAGCAGCTCTGACAGTTATAGCAATCAGCCCCAGCATTTT. Translating it yields CASSSDSYSNQPQHF.

This clonotype has only a few counts. V usage is TRBV19 and J usage is TRBJ2-1; D not certain. Trimming pared 1 base from V and 7 bases from J, leaving 14 bases between. CDR3 length equals 15 residues. Germline V lookup: CDR1 LNHDA, CDR2 SQIVND (reference sequence). The CDR3 DNA reads as TGTGCCAGTAGTATAGCCGGGCAGACAACGAATGAGCAGTTCTTC. Encoded protein: CASSIAGQTTNEQFF.

This clonotype was recorded at least ten times. DNA for the CDR3: TGTGCCAGCAGCGTCGGGGGACAGCCGGATGGCTACACCTTC. Translated, it gives CASSVGGQPDGYTF. J is TRBJ1-2 and V is TRBV9; 7 bases agree with TRBD1. Per germline, CDR1 SGDLS and CDR2 YYNGEE. CDR3 size: 14 residues. V trimming: 2 bases; J trimming: 6 bases; junction bases outside the gene matches: 7.

The sample holds many counts of this clonotype. The gene calls are TRBV6-2 or TRBV6-3 and TRBJ2-1; possible D gene TRBD2, 5 bases. In germline, CDR1 is MNHEY, CDR2 SVGEGT. Trimming pared 3 bases from V and 8 bases from J, leaving 14 bases between. This CDR3 comprises 14 residues. The CDR3 DNA reads as TGTGCCAGCAGTTATGTATTGTCCGGGGATGAGCAGTTCTTC. This translates into CASSYVLSGDEQFF.

This clonotype was counted a few times. The chain recombines TRBV5-1 with TRBJ2-1; D unclear. Germline values: CDR1 SGHRS, CDR2 YFSETQ. This CDR3 is built from 12 residues. Trimming took off 4 bases at V and 9 bases at J, with 11 bases between the two ends. The CDR3 nucleotides read TGCGCCAGCAGCGCCGAAGAGTTTGAGCAGTTCTTC. Its protein is CASSAEEFEQFF.

In this sample, this clonotype turned up a few times. V is TRBV12-3 or TRBV12-4 and J is TRBJ2-7; 7 bases are a match to TRBD2. V was pared by 8 bases and J by 4 bases, with 8 bases of the junction left unmatched. The CDR3 is 13 amino acids. Here the CDR3 DNA reads TGTGCCAGCCGCCCCCCTAGCGGATACGAGCAGTACTTC. It specifies CASRPPSGYEQYF.

In this sample, this clonotype turned up a few times. V is TRBV6-1 and J is TRBJ2-3; D is unclear. Germline-derived CDR1 and CDR2 are MNHNS and SASEGT. The V end lost 6 bases, the J end lost 0 bases, and 10 bases lay between the germline ends. This CDR3 has 14 residues. The CDR3 DNA reads TGTGCCAGCAGCTTTCAGATAAGCACAGATACGCAGTATTTT. Residues: CASSFQISTDTQYF.

This sequence joins TRBV10-2 and TRBJ2-1, with D possibly being TRBD1 or TRBD2 (5 bases each). The length of the CDR3 is 16 residues. Trimming left V 8 bases short and J 8 bases short, with 25 bases between. Germline CDR1 is WSHSY and CDR2 is SAAADI. The CDR3 bases are TGCGCCAGCCGGGCCCCTCCCTGGGAACGGGGCGATGAGCAGTTCTTC. This sequence encodes CASRAPPWERGDEQFF.

This clonotype was seen ten or more times. The chain joins TRBV15 to TRBJ2-1; D unresolved. V dropped 4 bases and J dropped 11 bases, with 15 bases sitting between them. Per the germline V gene, CDR1 is LNHNV and CDR2 is YYDKDF (reference sequence). The CDR3 is 13 residues long. In DNA form, the CDR3 reads TGTGCCACCAGCAAAGAAAATTCGGAGAAGCAGTTCTTC. As protein: CATSKENSEKQFF.

This clonotype was counted many times. The rearrangement joins TRBV10-3 to TRBJ1-4; no firm D call. Germline CDR1 ENHRY, CDR2 SYGVKD. The CDR3 is 16 amino acids. Deletions cut 0 bases from V and 8 bases from J, with 16 bases between. The CDR3 sequence: CAISESDWSLHEKLFF. CDR3 nucleotide sequence: TGTGCCATCAGTGAGTCGGATTGGAGTCTTCACGAAAAACTGTTTTTT.

This clonotype has just a few counts. The V call is TRBV6-1, the J call TRBJ2-3; 9 bases are a match to TRBD2. The trim removed 2 bases at V and 6 bases at J, leaving 12 bases unmatched. This CDR3 contains 17 residues. Germline V gene lookup returns CDR1 MNHNS and CDR2 SASEGT. CDR3 DNA: TGTGCCAGCAGTGAACTCCCTACGGGACTAGCTTTTGATACGCAGTATTTT. It is translated as CASSELPTGLAFDTQYF.

This clonotype was detected only a few times. The chain uses TRBV2 and TRBJ2-7, with D tentatively TRBD2 (6 bases). The CDR3 has 19 residues. The V end lost 6 bases, the J end lost 2 bases, and 29 bases lay between the germline ends. Germline V gives CDR1 SNHLY, CDR2 FYNNEI. The DNA for the CDR3 is TGTGCCAGCAGCCCCGCGAACAGACTTAGGAGGGGAGATACCTACGAGCAGTACTTC. This gives the protein CASSPANRLRRGDTYEQYF.